The next 11 T cell receptor beta chains were all read from a single sample in a study of blood T cell repertoires in COVID-19. Clones were read by immunoSEQ multiplex PCR, and TCRdb kept only the in-frame ones, dropping some. The sample includes 130,000 to 150,000 clones, roughly 83% of them seen just once. The specimen was peripheral blood. The source is a woman older than 75 with acute or convalescent COVID-19.

The V gene is TRBV9, the J gene TRBJ1-4, with a possible D match to TRBD1 (5 bases). The CDR3 consists of 17 residues. Trimming took 6 bases from V and 1 from J, leaving 19 bases between them. Germline-derived CDR1 and CDR2 are SGDLS and YYNGEE. The CDR3 bases are TGTGCCAGCACCTGCCCCCCCGGGGGAGAAACTAATGAAAAACTGTTTTTT. This sequence encodes CASTCPPGGETNEKLFF.

This chain's CDR3 is CASSEVRGTYEQYF. As DNA, the CDR3 is TGTGCCAGCAGTGAAGTGCGGGGGACCTACGAGCAGTACTTC. This rearrangement joins TRBV6-1 to TRBJ2-7; TRBD2 matches at 7 bases. This CDR3 is 14 amino acids long. The V gene's germline CDR1 is MNHNS and CDR2 SASEGT. V was clipped by 1 base and J by 2 bases; unmatched bases: 2.

This chain uses TRBV29-1 with TRBJ1-1, with TRBD1 as a possible D gene (5 bases). This CDR3 is 13 amino acids long. The germline V and J ends were trimmed by 4 bases and 6 bases, with 15 bases remaining between them. From germline, CDR1 is SQVTM and CDR2 ANQGSEA. The CDR3 DNA reads TGCAGCGTTGTAAAGGGGACTGCAGCTGAAGCTTTCTTT. Its translation is CSVVKGTAAEAFF. Full variable domain (outside the CDR3, taken from reference TRBV29-1 and TRBJ1-1): SAVISQKPSRDICQRGTSLTIQCQVDSQVTMMFWYRQQPGQSLTLIATANQGSEATYESGFVIDKFPISRPNLTFSTLTVSNMSPEDSSIYLCSVVKGTAAEAFFGQGTRLTVV.

The chain is built from TRBV23-1 and TRBJ1-6, with D possibly matching TRBD1 (6 bases). TRBV23-1 is given ORF status, its function remaining uncertain. This CDR3 has 16 amino acids. The germline V and J ends were trimmed by 3 bases and 0 bases, with 9 bases remaining between them. The CDR3 reads CASSQEDSSYNSPLHF. In DNA, the CDR3 is TGCGCCAGCAGTCAGGAGGACAGCTCCTATAATTCACCCCTCCACTTT.

The chain carries TRBV7-6 and TRBJ2-7, with D tentatively TRBD2 (5 bases). V gave up 1 base and J gave up 2 bases, with 18 bases separating them. Per germline, CDR1 SGHVS and CDR2 FNYEAQ. The CDR3 spans 17 residues. This CDR3 is CASSLGTAKRSTYEQYF. CDR3 sequence (DNA): TGTGCCAGCAGCTTAGGCACGGCCAAGCGGTCGACCTACGAGCAGTACTTC. The whole variable domain, remainder taken from reference TRBV7-6 and TRBJ2-7, is GAGVSQSPRYKVTKRGQDVALRCDPISGHVSLYWYRQALGQGPEFLTYFNYEAQQDKSGLPNDRFSAERPEGSISTLTIQRTEQRDSAMYRCASSLGTAKRSTYEQYFGPGTRLTVT.

This clone showed up just a few times. The chain employs TRBV5-1 and TRBJ1-4; D remains ambiguous. V shed 0 bases and J shed 7 bases, with 10 bases lying between them. Germline CDR1 reads SGHRS; CDR2 reads YFSETQ. The CDR3 spans 14 residues. This CDR3 reads CASSLGLDVEKLFF. The CDR3 nucleotides are TGCGCCAGCAGCTTGGGACTGGATGTTGAAAAACTGTTTTTT.

V gene TRBV18 combines with J gene TRBJ2-2; D may be TRBD2 (7 bases). Trimming took off 0 bases at V and 7 bases at J, with 12 bases between the two ends. CDR3 length: 15 amino acids. Germline values: CDR1 KGHSH, CDR2 LQKENI. The CDR3 nucleotides read TGTGCCAGCTCACCACCGGGGGGGCCGAGCGGGGAGCTGTTTTTT. Residues: CASSPPGGPSGELFF.

The chain is built from TRBV19 and TRBJ2-5, with 9 bases that match TRBD2. This CDR3 has 14 residues. The germline CDR1 and CDR2 sequences are LNHDA and SQIVND (reference sequence). V trimming: 7 bases; J trimming: 2 bases; junction bases outside the gene matches: 5. CDR3 nucleotide sequence: TGTGCCAGTAAAAGCGGGGGGCAACAAGAGACCCAGTACTTC. This sequence encodes CASKSGGQQETQYF.

This clone came up a few times. The V and J genes are TRBV3-1 (or the pseudogene TRBV3-2) and TRBJ1-4; D gene unclear. The V gene lost 1 base and the J gene lost 4 bases, with 10 bases spanning the gap. Germline CDR1 and CDR2: LGHDT and YNNKEL (reference sequence). The CDR3 sequence is 15 residues long. The CDR3 DNA is TGTGCCAGCAGCCAAGTGGGAGGGAGTAATGAAAAACTGTTTTTT. Translated, it gives CASSQVGGSNEKLFF.

The chain is built from TRBV6-5 and TRBJ1-5; 8 bases agree with TRBD1. The CDR3 loop spans 15 amino acids. In germline, CDR1 is MNHEY, CDR2 SVGAGI. V lost 6 bases and J lost 5; bases outside the gene matches: 9. The CDR3 coding sequence is TGTGCCAGCAGCAGAGACAGGGGAGAGCATCAGCCCCAGCATTTT. Its protein is CASSRDRGEHQPQHF.

The J gene is TRBJ1-1, the V gene TRBV5-1; a weak D match, TRBD1 (6 bases). CDR1 is SGHRS and CDR2 is YFSETQ in the germline V gene. Trimming removed 0 bases at V and 0 bases at J, with 9 bases between. This CDR3 has 15 amino acids. In DNA, the CDR3 is TGCGCCAGCAGCTTGGATCCAGGGGTGAACACTGAAGCTTTCTTT. Amino acids: CASSLDPGVNTEAFF.